The entry below gives a single TCR beta chain sequence along with its context. Only a few counts were recorded for this clone. Which antigen it targets is not known. There are no base qualities to consult, and no much larger clone falls within one base. This sample is part of a study of beta chain features in type 1 diabetes (dated by TCRdb to the late 2010s). Notes on the research overall: Patients and healthy donors did not differ in mean age, gender distribution, total cell number or subset yield. A total of 85 million to 110 million sorted cells were examined across all samples, and RNA yield correlated strongly with the number of cells per subset. Regulatory and stem cell-like memory subsets were isolated from only 8 patients and about eight healthy donors, whereas naive and central memory subsets came from all 30 or so donors. The study compared the TCRB repertoires of sorted circulating CD4+ T cell subsets in recently diagnosed type 1 diabetes patients with those in matched healthy donors.

The entire isolated RNA was reverse transcribed using the High Capacity cDNA Reverse Transcription Kit, and thus expressed TCRB transcripts were sequenced. Naive, central memory and regulatory T cell samples underwent deep immunoSEQ sequencing, averaging around 3.7 million total reads per sample. After sorted cells were lysed in RLT buffer, RNA was extracted with DNase-treated RNeasy Micro or Mini kits, with the choice depending on cell number. Each cell subset was processed on its own to prevent cross-contamination, while patient and healthy donor samples were processed together. The immunoSEQ multiplex PCR was used to amplify TCRB sequences from cDNA, generating 87-bp fragments that spanned the CDR3 region. The amplicons were sequenced using the Illumina HiSeq platform. Concerning the study's data processing: PCR bias was computationally corrected using synthetic template baselines, reads within Hamming distance 2 were collapsed, and singletons that could not be merged were discarded. Reads were aligned to IMGT to assign V, D and J genes, CDR3 length, and insertions or deletions at six rearrangement sites. Clonotype counts were normalized to sorted cell number within each subset before computing true diversity and Gini coefficients with the tcR R package. The overlap coefficient, calculated on TCRB nucleotide sequences, was used to quantify repertoire sharing. What TCRdb holds here is the immuneACCESS table cut down to in-frame rearrangements. Part of the clones is not present; checked against another copy, under half of the missing clones reflect an unresolved V gene, and the others are unexplained. V and J calls and clone size come straight from that table; D and trimming were deduced from the DNA. The sample profile shows nearly 350,000 clones; 8% of them were found once. Around 0.44% of the sample is held by the ten biggest clonotypes.

The CDR3 goes from the cysteine to the phenylalanine over 14 residues. Kept here is only the CDR3 DNA, which spans 42 bases and is read in frame from base 1. V was cut back by 1 base and J by 6 bases, leaving a gap of 11 bases between them. The germline V gene sets CDR1 to SGDLS and CDR2 to YYNGEE. A single peripheral blood draw of around 0.11 L on average was collected from each donor into heparinised tubes. Using a panel that included CD45RO, CCR7, CD25, CD127, CD95 and CD27, naive, central memory, regulatory and stem cell-like memory CD4+ T cells were sorted on a BD FACSAria II. Purity was above 98% for every sorted population. PBMCs were isolated immediately by Lymphoprep density gradient centrifugation and stained directly without culture. To minimize batch effects, samples were stained and sorted in pairs, one healthy donor with one patient per experiment. Findings and caveats that apply to the study as a whole: PCR may preferentially amplify shorter templates, but because patient and control samples were amplified and corrected together, any resulting skew would affect both groups equally. At VDJ recombination sites, patients with type 1 diabetes made fewer insertions and deleted more nucleotides, a pattern implying thymic rearrangement abnormalities. Because the HLA sub-analyses included only small numbers of individuals, any influence of HLA type on TCRB rearrangement was left unresolved. Because cDNA was sequenced instead of genomic DNA, highly expressing activated cells could be over-represented, though the groups showed no difference in activation or CD3 levels. In all four CD4+ subsets, TCRB CDR3 length was moderately but significantly shorter in type 1 diabetes patients. Naive, central memory and regulatory TCRB repertoires appeared to be more similar among patients than among healthy donors.

The receptor comes from a woman aged 18-29 years in good health. The chain was built from TRBV9 and TRBJ2-1, with no D gene named confidently. Sequences were obtained from central memory CD4+ T cells from blood. The CDR3 region reads CASSVLSTANEQFF. Read as DNA, the sequence is TGTGCCAGCAGCGTACTGAGCACGGCCAATGAGCAGTTCTTC.